Listed below are T cell receptor beta chains from one sample, sequenced in a study of Ad26.COV2.S vaccination and SARS-CoV-2 variants. Libraries were prepared by immunoSEQ multiplex PCR; TCRdb keeps only in-frame clonotypes and omits some of them. Altogether hundreds of thousands of clones are present, 75% to 90% being singletons, with the ten largest covering roughly 4.8%. The sequences come from peripheral blood, collected in a trial of Ad26.COV2.S vaccine versus placebo. Receptor source: a person between 18 and 60 years old who received the Ad26.COV2.S COVID-19 vaccine or a placebo. Each CDR3 is given with its conserved first and last residue. The D gene is left open where the match is weak. Clone size, where shown, is once, few, many, or a class for clones that have expanded.

D gene	clone size	J gene	V gene	CDR3 protein	CDR3 DNA
TRBD1	NA	TRBJ2-2	TRBV5-8	CASSSGTVNTGELFF	TGTGCCAGCAGCTCCGGGACAGTGAACACCGGGGAGCTGTTTTTT
NA	NA	TRBJ1-6	TRBV6-5	CASSYSWQGGSPLHF	TGTGCCAGCAGTTACTCTTGGCAGGGCGGGTCACCCCTCCACTTT
TRBD1	NA	TRBJ2-2	TRBV7-9	CASSLRQGPGELFF	TGTGCCAGCAGCCTTCGACAGGGCCCCGGGGAGCTGTTTTTT
NA	NA	TRBJ2-3	TRBV28	CASNPTVTDTQYF	TGTGCCAGCAACCCGACCGTCACAGATACGCAGTATTTT
TRBD1	NA	TRBJ1-4	TRBV10-3	CAISETGQGIEKLFF	TGTGCCATCAGTGAGACGGGACAGGGGATAGAAAAACTGTTTTTT
NA	NA	TRBJ1-2	TRBV7-2	CASSQDNNYGYTF	TGTGCCAGCAGCCAAGATAATAACTATGGCTACACCTTC
TRBD1	NA	TRBJ1-1	TRBV18	CASSPLNHRGMNTEAFF	TGTGCCAGCTCACCCCTAAACCACAGGGGAATGAACACTGAAGCTTTCTTT
NA	NA	TRBJ1-1	TRBV18	CASSPQGQEIPSEAFF	TGTGCCAGCTCACCACAGGGTCAGGAGATCCCCAGTGAAGCTTTCTTT
TRBD1	NA	TRBJ1-3	TRBV9	CASSDPHRDSGNTIYF	TGTGCCAGCAGCGACCCTCACCGGGACAGTGGAAACACCATATATTTT
TRBD1	NA	TRBJ2-5	TRBV6-6	CASSYHRGAVQETQYF	TGTGCCAGCAGTTACCACAGGGGGGCGGTCCAAGAGACCCAGTACTTC
NA	NA	TRBJ2-3	TRBV5-4	CASSLAGSGRTTDTQYF	TGTGCCAGCAGCTTGGCTGGTTCGGGGAGAACGACAGATACGCAGTATTTT
NA	few	TRBJ1-6	TRBV10-3	CAISDRENSPLHF	TGTGCCATCAGTGACAGGGAAAATTCACCCCTCCACTTT
NA	once	TRBJ1-4	TRBV18	CASSPGLNEKLFF	TGTGCCAGCTCACCGGGCCTAAATGAAAAACTGTTTTTT
TRBD1	NA	TRBJ2-1	TRBV19	CASSSRQGIKYEQFF	TGTGCCAGTAGTAGCCGACAGGGAATTAAATATGAGCAGTTCTTC
TRBD1	NA	TRBJ2-7	TRBV10-2	CASSEYGGRGRHEQYF	TGCGCCAGCAGTGAGTACGGTGGCAGGGGGCGTCACGAGCAGTACTTC
NA	NA	TRBJ2-7	TRBV3-1/TRBV3-2	CASSLHAGTNPYEQYF	TGTGCCAGCAGCCTTCACGCCGGGACGAACCCCTACGAGCAGTACTTC
NA	NA	TRBJ2-4	TRBV19	CASKEQGKNIQYF	TGTGCCAGTAAGGAACAGGGAAAAAACATTCAGTACTTC
NA	once	TRBJ2-5	TRBV7-2	CASSLGHSKETQYF	TGTGCCAGCAGCCTCGGACACTCAAAAGAGACCCAGTACTTC
NA	NA	TRBJ2-7	TRBV27	CASSQTANYEQYF	TGTGCCAGCAGTCAGACAGCTAACTACGAGCAGTACTTC
TRBD2	NA	TRBJ2-7	TRBV5-4	CASSQGTSGRAVQYF	TGTGCCAGCAGCCAGGGGACTAGCGGGAGGGCCGTGCAGTACTTC
TRBD1	NA	TRBJ2-7	TRBV19	CASALWTGSSYEQYF	TGTGCCAGTGCCTTGTGGACAGGGAGCTCCTACGAGCAGTACTTC
NA	NA	TRBJ2-2	TRBV19	CATARRGIYISAGELFF	TGTGCCACCGCCCGACGAGGGATTTATATTAGCGCCGGGGAGCTGTTTTTT
NA	NA	TRBJ2-2	TRBV27	CASSFLASGELFF	TGTGCCAGCAGTTTTCTAGCGTCCGGGGAGCTGTTTTTT
TRBD1	NA	TRBJ1-1	TRBV4-2	CASSQGIDRDGTEAFF	TGTGCCAGCAGCCAAGGTATAGACAGGGATGGCACTGAAGCTTTCTTT
NA	NA	TRBJ2-1	TRBV20-1	CSASRGNEQFF	TGCAGTGCTAGCAGGGGAAATGAGCAGTTCTTC
NA	NA	TRBJ2-3	TRBV4-3	CASSQDNGGAMGGRADTQYF	TGCGCCAGCAGCCAAGATAATGGGGGTGCGATGGGGGGACGAGCAGATACGCAGTATTTT